The present T cell receptor beta chain was sequenced within a study of cytomegalovirus exposure and HLA in healthy donors. General study results and limits: Immune exposure information comprised only CMV serostatus.

Primers included in the PCR were 60 Vbeta and 13 Jbeta primers. The assay was immunoSEQ multiplex PCR, and TCRdb's table has in-frame clones only and misses some. Of 95,000 to 150,000 clones listed, around 65% were seen once; the top ten hold more than 1.5%. Per the germline V gene, CDR1 is SGDLS and CDR2 is YYNGEE. The V segment lost 3 bases and the J segment 2 bases; nucleotides outside the gene matches: 7. This CDR3 comprises 16 residues. To note about this clone: The target antigen is unknown.

The gene calls are TRBV9 and TRBJ2-7; the match to TRBD2 covers 11 bases. Sequences were obtained from PBMCs. The sequence derives from a man younger than 35 in good health and CMV-seronegative. The CDR3 sequence is CASSDTLAGEPYEQYF. The CDR3 DNA reads as TGTGCCAGCAGCGATACACTAGCGGGGGAACCCTACGAGCAGTACTTC.